This is a list of T cell receptor beta chains from one sample in a study of T cells in localized non-small cell lung cancer. TCRdb's copy holds only in-frame clones and misses some; the assay was immunoSEQ multiplex PCR. Here the sample spans roughly 26,000 clones, about 85% being singletons. The source material was peripheral blood, sampled before any cancer treatment. The receptors here all came from a female donor over 55 with stage II squamous cell lung carcinoma. The CDR3 runs from the conserved cysteine through the conserved F or W. Each record gives: V gene, D gene, J gene, CDR3 protein. The D gene is left open where the match is weak.

V: TRBV7-2
D: NA
J: TRBJ1-5
CDR3: CASSLVWGNQPQHF

V: TRBV6-5
D: NA
J: TRBJ2-1
CDR3: CASSDQYEQFF

V: TRBV19
D: TRBD1
J: TRBJ1-1
CDR3: CASTGTVNTEAFF

V: TRBV6-1
D: NA
J: TRBJ2-7
CDR3: CASSETRGVEQYF

V: TRBV19
D: NA
J: TRBJ2-7
CDR3: CASSTGTPSSYEQYF

V: TRBV7-3
D: NA
J: TRBJ1-1
CDR3: CASSLGVVGEAFF

V: TRBV6-6
D: NA
J: TRBJ1-2
CDR3: CASSYGGRVTF

V: TRBV19
D: NA
J: TRBJ2-6
CDR3: CASSIKSGANVLTF

V: TRBV27
D: NA
J: TRBJ2-1
CDR3: CASTRAGGYNEQFF

V: TRBV29-1
D: NA
J: TRBJ2-1
CDR3: CSVVPNGAGSYNEQFF

V: TRBV6-6
D: NA
J: TRBJ2-7
CDR3: CASSYGGNYEQYF

V: TRBV27
D: NA
J: TRBJ2-7
CDR3: CASSYGTGYEQYF

V: TRBV19
D: TRBD1
J: TRBJ1-1
CDR3: CASSSTGGTEAFF

V: TRBV28
D: NA
J: TRBJ2-1
CDR3: CASRPPSNEQFF

V: TRBV5-1
D: TRBD1
J: TRBJ1-5
CDR3: CASSLTGGDNQPQHF

V: TRBV28
D: TRBD1
J: TRBJ2-4
CDR3: CASSRTGAKNIQYF

V: TRBV28
D: TRBD1
J: TRBJ2-7
CDR3: CASKRTGVVYEQYF

V: TRBV28
D: TRBD1
J: TRBJ2-7
CDR3: CASSFGTGLGEQYF

V: TRBV4-3
D: TRBD1
J: TRBJ1-1
CDR3: CASSQGQGLNTEAFF

V: TRBV10-3
D: TRBD2
J: TRBJ2-2
CDR3: CAISATSGRNTGELFF

V: TRBV9
D: TRBD1
J: TRBJ1-1
CDR3: CASSVAPTGETEAFF

V: TRBV9
D: NA
J: TRBJ1-4
CDR3: CASSTGGGEKLFF

V: TRBV28
D: NA
J: TRBJ1-2
CDR3: CASSLPQTGLGDGYTF

V: TRBV11-2
D: TRBD1
J: TRBJ1-1
CDR3: CASSSTDRVRRAFF